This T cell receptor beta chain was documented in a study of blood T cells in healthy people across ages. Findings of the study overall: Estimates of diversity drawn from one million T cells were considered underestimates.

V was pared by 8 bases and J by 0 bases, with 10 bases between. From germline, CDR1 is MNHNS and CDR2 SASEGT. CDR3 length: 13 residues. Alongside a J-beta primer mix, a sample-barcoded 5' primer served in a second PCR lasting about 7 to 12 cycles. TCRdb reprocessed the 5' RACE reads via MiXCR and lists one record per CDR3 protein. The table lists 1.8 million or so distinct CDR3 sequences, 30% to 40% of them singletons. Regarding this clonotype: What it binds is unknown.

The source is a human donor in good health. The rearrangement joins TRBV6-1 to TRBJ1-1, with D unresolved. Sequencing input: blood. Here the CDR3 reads CASGIQLNTEAFF. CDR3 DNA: TGTGCCAGCGGAATACAGCTGAACACTGAAGCTTTCTTT.